The source of this T cell receptor beta chain is a study of T cell repertoires in cytomegalovirus infection. Study-wide context: As its CMV epitopes, the study selected recently identified HLA-C-restricted and well-studied HLA-B-restricted targets. Public TCR beta signature analysis indicated the presence of both CMV infection and matching HLA type. Study conclusions and caveats: HLA-C-restricted, CMV-specific TCR beta clonotypes were dominant ex vivo. Public TCR beta family frequency separated CMV-and-HLA carriers, including in an independent cohort.

TCRdb itself ran the reads through MiXCR, one entry per CDR3 protein. This sample has about 700,000 distinct CDR3 sequences; about 30% occur once, and the top ten carry about 20%. Germline CDR1 SEHNR, CDR2 FQNEAQ (reference sequence). V shed 3 bases and J shed 0 bases, with 12 bases lying between them. The CDR3 runs to 16 residues. This clonotype was observed a handful of times. Its antigen is currently unknown. The chain carries TRBV7-9 and TRBJ1-3; tentative D call: TRBD1 (5 bases). The source of this sequence is a human donor in good health (CMV status not recorded). Some clones in this sample may be carry-over from other donors' samples. Sequenced material: cultured PBMCs, taken from culture after CMV antigen stimulation. CDR3: CASSLIKGDSGNTIYF. In DNA, the CDR3 is TGTGCCAGCAGCTTGATAAAAGGGGACTCTGGAAACACCATATATTTT.